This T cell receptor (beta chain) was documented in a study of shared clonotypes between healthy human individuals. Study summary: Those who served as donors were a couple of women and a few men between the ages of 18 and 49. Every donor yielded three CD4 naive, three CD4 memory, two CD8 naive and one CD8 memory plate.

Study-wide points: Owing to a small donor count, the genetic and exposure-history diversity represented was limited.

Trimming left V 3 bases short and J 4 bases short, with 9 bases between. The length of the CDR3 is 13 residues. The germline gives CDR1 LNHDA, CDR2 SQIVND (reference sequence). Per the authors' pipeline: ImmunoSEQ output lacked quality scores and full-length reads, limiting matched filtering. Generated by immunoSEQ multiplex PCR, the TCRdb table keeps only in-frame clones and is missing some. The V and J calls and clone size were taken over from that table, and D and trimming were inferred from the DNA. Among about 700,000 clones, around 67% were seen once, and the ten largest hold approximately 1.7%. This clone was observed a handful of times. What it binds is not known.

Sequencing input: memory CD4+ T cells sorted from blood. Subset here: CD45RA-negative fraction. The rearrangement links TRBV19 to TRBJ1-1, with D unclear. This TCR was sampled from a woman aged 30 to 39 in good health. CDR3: CASSIQRGTEAFF. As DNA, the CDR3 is TGTGCCAGTAGTATCCAGCGGGGCACTGAAGCTTTCTTT.